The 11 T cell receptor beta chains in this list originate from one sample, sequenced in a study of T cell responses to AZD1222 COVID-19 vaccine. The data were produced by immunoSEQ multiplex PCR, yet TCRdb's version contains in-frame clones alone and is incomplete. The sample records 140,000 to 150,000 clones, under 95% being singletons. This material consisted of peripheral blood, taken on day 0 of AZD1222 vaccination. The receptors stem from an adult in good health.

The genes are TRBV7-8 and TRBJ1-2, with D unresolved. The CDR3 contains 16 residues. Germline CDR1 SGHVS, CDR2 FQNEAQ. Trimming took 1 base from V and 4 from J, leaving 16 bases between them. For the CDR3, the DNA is TGTGCCAGCAGCTTAGTAGTGACCGTCACCCCCTATGGCTACACCTTC. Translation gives CASSLVVTVTPYGYTF.

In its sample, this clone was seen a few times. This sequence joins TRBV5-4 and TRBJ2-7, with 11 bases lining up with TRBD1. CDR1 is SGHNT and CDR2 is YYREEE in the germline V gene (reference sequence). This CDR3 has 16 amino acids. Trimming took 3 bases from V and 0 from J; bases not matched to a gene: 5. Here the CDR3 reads CASSSYGTGGSYEQYF. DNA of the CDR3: TGTGCCAGCAGCTCTTACGGGACAGGGGGCTCCTACGAGCAGTACTTC. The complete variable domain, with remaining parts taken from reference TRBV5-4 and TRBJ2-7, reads ETGVTQSPTHLIKTRGQQVTLRCSSQSGHNTVSWYQQALGQGPQFIFQYYREEENGRGNFPPRFSGLQFPNYSSELNVNALELDDSALYLCASSSYGTGGSYEQYFGPGTRLTVT.

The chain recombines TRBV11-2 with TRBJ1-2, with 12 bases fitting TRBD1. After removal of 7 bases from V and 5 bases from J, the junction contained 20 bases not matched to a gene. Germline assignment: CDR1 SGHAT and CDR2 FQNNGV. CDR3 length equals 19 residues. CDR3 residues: CASNKPTGTGGGWYYGYTF. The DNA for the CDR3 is TGTGCCAGCAACAAACCCACCGGGACAGGGGGCGGTTGGTATTATGGCTACACCTTC.

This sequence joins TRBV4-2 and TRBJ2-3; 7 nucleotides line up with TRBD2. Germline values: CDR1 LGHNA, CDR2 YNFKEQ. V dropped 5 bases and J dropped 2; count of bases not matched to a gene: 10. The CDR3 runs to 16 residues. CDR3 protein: CASSSGRGAYTDTQYF. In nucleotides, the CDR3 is TGTGCCAGCAGCTCAGGGAGGGGCGCGTACACAGATACGCAGTATTTT.

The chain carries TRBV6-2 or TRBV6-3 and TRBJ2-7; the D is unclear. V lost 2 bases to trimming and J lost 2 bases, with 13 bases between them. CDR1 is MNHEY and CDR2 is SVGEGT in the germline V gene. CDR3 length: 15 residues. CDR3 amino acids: CASSYATGFPYEQYF. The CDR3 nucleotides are TGTGCCAGCAGTTACGCGACGGGTTTTCCCTACGAGCAGTACTTC.

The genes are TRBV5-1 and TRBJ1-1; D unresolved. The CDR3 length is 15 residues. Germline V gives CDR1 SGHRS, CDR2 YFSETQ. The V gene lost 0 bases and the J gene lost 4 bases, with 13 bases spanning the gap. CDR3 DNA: TGCGCCAGCAGCTTGGTCGCCAGGCTGGGCACTGAAGCTTTCTTT. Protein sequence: CASSLVARLGTEAFF.

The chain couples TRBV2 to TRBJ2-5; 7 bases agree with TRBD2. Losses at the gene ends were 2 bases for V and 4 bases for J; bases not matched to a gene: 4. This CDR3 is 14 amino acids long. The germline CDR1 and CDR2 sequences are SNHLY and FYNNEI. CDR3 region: CASSEKGGVETQYF. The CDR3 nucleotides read TGTGCCAGCAGTGAAAAGGGAGGGGTAGAGACCCAGTACTTC.

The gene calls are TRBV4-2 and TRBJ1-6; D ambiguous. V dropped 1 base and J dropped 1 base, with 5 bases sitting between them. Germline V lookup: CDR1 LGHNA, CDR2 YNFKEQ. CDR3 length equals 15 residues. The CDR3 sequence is CASSQARSYNSPLHF. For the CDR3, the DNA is TGTGCCAGCAGCCAAGCAAGGTCCTATAATTCACCCCTCCACTTT.

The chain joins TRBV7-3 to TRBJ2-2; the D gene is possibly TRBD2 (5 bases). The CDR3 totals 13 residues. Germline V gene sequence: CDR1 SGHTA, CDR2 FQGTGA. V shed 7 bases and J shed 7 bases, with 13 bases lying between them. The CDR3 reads CASKRASGGELFF. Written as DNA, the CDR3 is TGTGCCAGCAAGAGGGCGTCGGGCGGGGAGCTGTTTTTT.

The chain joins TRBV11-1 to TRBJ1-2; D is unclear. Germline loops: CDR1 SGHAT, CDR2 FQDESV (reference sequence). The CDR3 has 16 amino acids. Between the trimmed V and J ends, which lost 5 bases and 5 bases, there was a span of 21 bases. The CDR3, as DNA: TGTGCCAGCAGCCGTCTATATAGAGGGCCCCAATATGGCTACACCTTC. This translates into CASSRLYRGPQYGYTF.

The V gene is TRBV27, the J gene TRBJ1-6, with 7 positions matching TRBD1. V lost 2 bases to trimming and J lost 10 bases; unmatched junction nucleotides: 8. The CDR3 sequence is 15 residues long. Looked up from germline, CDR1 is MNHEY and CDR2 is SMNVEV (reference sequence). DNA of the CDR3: TGTGCCAGCAGTTTAGGGTACAGGGGTAGGTCACCCCTCCACTTT. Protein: CASSLGYRGRSPLHF.